This T cell receptor (beta chain) emerged from a study of T cell clones after liver transplantation. The overall study: Liver transplant recipients had immunosuppression withdrawal attempted within 2 years.

Only in-frame clones appear in the TCRdb table, and some are missing; sequencing was by immunoSEQ multiplex PCR. The top ten clones hold more than 2% of a sample with some 80,000 clones, 84% of them seen once. The CDR3 is 14 amino acids. Germline V gives CDR1 MDHEN, CDR2 SYDVKM. The V gene end was trimmed by 7 bases and the J gene end by 3 bases; junction bases not matched to a gene: 5. The source material was CD4+ T cells from blood, sampled around 48 months after liver transplant. This clonotype was obtained from a human patient who received a liver transplant. Some T cells here may be from the graft donor. This chain links TRBV28 with TRBJ1-2, with 10 bases aligning to TRBD1. CDR3 sequence: CASKTGGADYGYTF. CDR3 bases: TGTGCCAGCAAGACAGGGGGCGCAGACTATGGCTACACCTTC.